This TCR beta chain was found in a study of blood T cell repertoires in COVID-19. There are many counts of this clone. Measured with immunoSEQ multiplex PCR; TCRdb has only the in-frame clones, and not every one. The repertoire holds roughly 250,000 clones, with about 90% as singletons. With V trimmed by 3 bases and J by 8 bases, 10 bases remained unmatched. This CDR3 region has 15 residues. Germline CDR1 reads LNHNV; CDR2 reads YYDKDF (reference sequence). The V call is TRBV15, the J call TRBJ1-2; TRBD1 agrees at 9 bases. Sequenced input: PBMCs or T cells enriched from blood (not recorded which). This receptor was identified in a woman aged 40 to 50 with acute COVID-19. CDR3 nucleotides: TGTGCCACCAGCAGGCGGACAGGGGCGCTACCCGGCTACACCTTC. This sequence encodes CATSRRTGALPGYTF.